Below, 5 T cell receptor beta chains from the same sample are listed, as sequenced in a study of blood T cell repertoires in COVID-19. Assay used: immunoSEQ multiplex PCR; TCRdb lists only in-frame clones, some missing. The sample has more than 200,000 clones, less than 85% seen once. Sequenced material: peripheral blood. Receptors were obtained from a woman between 70 and 85 years old with active or convalescent COVID-19.

This chain joins TRBV5-8 and TRBJ2-7, with 9 bases that match TRBD2. The ends lost 6 bases at V and 7 bases at J; junction bases unmatched: 11. This CDR3 is built from 14 residues. CDR1 SGHTS and CDR2 YDEGEE come from the germline V gene. CDR3 bases: TGTGCCAGCAACTCCTGGGGACTAGCTGAAGAGCAGTACTTC. It is translated as CASNSWGLAEEQYF.

This chain connects TRBV4-1 to TRBJ1-2; maybe TRBD1 (5 bases). V was pared by 1 base and J by 2 bases, with 8 bases between. The germline CDR1 and CDR2 sequences are MGHRA and YSYEKL. This CDR3 has 14 amino acids. CDR3 bases: TGCGCCAGCAGCCAAGGGGGGGGGAACTATGGCTACACCTTC. This translates into CASSQGGGNYGYTF.

The genes are TRBV28 and TRBJ2-2; 12 bases agree with TRBD2. This CDR3 comprises 15 residues. Germline V CDR1 and CDR2: MDHEN, SYDVKM. V lost 6 bases to trimming and J lost 5 bases; unmatched junction nucleotides: 4. The CDR3 sequence: CASRPTSGSTGELFF. Here the CDR3 DNA reads TGTGCCAGCAGGCCGACTAGCGGGAGTACCGGGGAGCTGTTTTTT.

CDR3 region: CASSPDRVEQYF. CDR3 DNA sequence: TGTGCCAGCAGCCCCGACAGGGTCGAGCAGTACTTC. J is TRBJ2-7 and V is TRBV2; 7 bases align to TRBD1. V trimming: 6 bases; J trimming: 6 bases; junction bases outside the gene matches: 5. This CDR3 is 12 amino acids long. Germline V lookup: CDR1 SNHLY, CDR2 FYNNEI.

Only one count was recorded for this clone. The rearrangement links TRBV6-5 to TRBJ1-1; 8 nucleotides line up with TRBD1. Trimming at V came to 5 bases and at J to 5 bases, leaving 10 bases not matched to a gene. The germline V gene has CDR1 MNHEY and CDR2 SVGAGI. The CDR3 runs 15 residues. Here the CDR3 reads CASSRITGGRTEAFF. The CDR3 bases are TGTGCCAGCAGTCGCATAACAGGGGGAAGAACTGAAGCTTTCTTT.